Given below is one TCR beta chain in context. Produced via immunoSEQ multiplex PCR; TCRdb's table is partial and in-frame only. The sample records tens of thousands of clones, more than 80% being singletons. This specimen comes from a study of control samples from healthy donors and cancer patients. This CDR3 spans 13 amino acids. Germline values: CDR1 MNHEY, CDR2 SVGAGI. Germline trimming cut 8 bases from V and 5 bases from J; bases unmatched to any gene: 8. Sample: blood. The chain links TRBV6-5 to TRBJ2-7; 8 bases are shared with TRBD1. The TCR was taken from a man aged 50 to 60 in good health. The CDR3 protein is CASVRAGGNEQYF. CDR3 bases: TGTGCCAGCGTAAGGGCAGGGGGCAACGAGCAGTACTTC.